A selection of T cell receptor beta chains follows, all from one sample in a study of OX40 agonist ivuxolimab in advanced cancers. Clones were read by immunoSEQ multiplex PCR, and TCRdb kept only the in-frame ones, dropping some. The table shows 72,000 or so clones, with 80% to 85% occurring only once. Specimen: CD4+ or CD8+ T cells sorted from blood, collected in a trial of the OX40 agonist ivuxolimab. The receptor set was obtained from an adult with an advanced solid tumor such as melanoma, head and neck, liver or kidney cancer. The CDR3 runs from the conserved cysteine through the conserved F or W. Fields, in order: V gene, clone size, D gene, J gene, CDR3 length, CDR3 DNA, CDR3 protein. D genes are given only for firm matches. A row's size may be missing; if present it is once, few, many or a size class.

TRBV5-6,once,.,TRBJ1-3,16,TGTGCCAGCAGCTTTGGTCCGGAAAGCTCTGGAAACACCATGTATTTT,CASSFGPESSGNTMYF
TRBV7-9,.,TRBD1,TRBJ2-2,17,TGTGCCAGCAGCCACAAGGGACAGGTTACGAACACCGGGGAGCTGTTTTTT,CASSHKGQVTNTGELFF
TRBV27,few,TRBD1,TRBJ1-2,18,TGTGCCAGCAGTTCCAATCCGGGGAACAGGGGCTGGCGTGGTGGCTACACCTTC,CASSSNPGNRGWRGGYTF
TRBV6-5,.,TRBD1,TRBJ1-1,14,TGTGCCAGCTGGCGGGACAGAGTTTCCACTGAAGCTTTCTTT,CASWRDRVSTEAFF
TRBV6-5,.,TRBD1,TRBJ1-5,11,TGTGCCAGCAGTGATATGGGACAGCCAGTTTTT,CASSDMGQPVF
TRBV28,.,TRBD1,TRBJ1-1,14,TGTGCCAGCGTAGGACAGGCAGCCCGTTTGGAAGCTTTCTTT,CASVGQAARLEAFF
TRBV27,.,.,TRBJ2-1,15,TGTGCCAGCAGTTTAGTGGCGAGCTCCTACAATGAGCAGTTCTTC,CASSLVASSYNEQFF
TRBV18,.,TRBD1,TRBJ1-4,16,TGTGCCAGCTCACTACGACAGGGAGAGCGGAGCGAAAAACTGTTTTTT,CASSLRQGERSEKLFF
TRBV6-1,.,.,TRBJ1-1,16,TGTGCCAGCAGTGCAAAGGCTGGCGGGGTCGGCACTGAAGCTTTCTTT,CASSAKAGGVGTEAFF
TRBV18,.,TRBD1,TRBJ1-1,16,TGTGCCAGCTCACCTATGCAGGGGGCGCGGAGCACTGAAGCTTTCTTT,CASSPMQGARSTEAFF
TRBV7-2,.,.,TRBJ1-2,15,TGTGCCAGCAGCTTAGAGACCTCTGGGGGGTATGGCTACACCTTC,CASSLETSGGYGYTF
TRBV6-6,.,.,TRBJ1-2,13,TGTGCCAGCAGTTACGCACAGAACTATGGCTACACCTTC,CASSYAQNYGYTF
TRBV6-6,once,TRBD1,TRBJ1-3,15,TGTGCCAGCAGTTACTCGGGACAGGGGGGAAACACCATATATTTT,CASSYSGQGGNTIYF
TRBV5-1,.,TRBD1,TRBJ2-1,16,TGCGCCAGCAGCTTGGGACCGGGACAGGGTTACAATGAGCAGTTCTTC,CASSLGPGQGYNEQFF
TRBV9,.,.,TRBJ1-2,14,TGTGCCAGCAGCGTAGACAGGGAAGGGGGTGGCTACACCTTC,CASSVDREGGGYTF
TRBV7-3,.,TRBD1,TRBJ2-2,15,TGTGCCAGCAGCTTAGGGACAGCCCCCACCGGGGAGCTGTTTTTT,CASSLGTAPTGELFF
TRBV11-3,.,TRBD1,TRBJ1-3,18,TGTGCCAGCAGCCGACCGGGACAGGGAACCCACTCTGGAAACACCATATATTTT,CASSRPGQGTHSGNTIYF
TRBV5-4,.,.,TRBJ1-6,14,TGTGCCAGCAGCTTGGAGGGAAATAATTCACCCCTCCACTTT,CASSLEGNNSPLHF
TRBV10-3,.,.,TRBJ1-1,12,TGTGCCATCACCTCGTCAGACACTGAAGCTTTCTTT,CAITSSDTEAFF
TRBV2,few,.,TRBJ1-5,15,TGTGCCAGCAGTGGGGGGGTGGGACCGAATCAGCCCCAGCATTTT,CASSGGVGPNQPQHF
TRBV2,.,.,TRBJ1-1,14,TGTGCCAGCATCCCGGGTGTGGCGAACACTGAAGCTTTCTTT,CASIPGVANTEAFF
TRBV28,.,.,TRBJ2-1,14,TGTGCCAGCAGTCTATGGGACCGCCCCAATGAGCAGTTCTTC,CASSLWDRPNEQFF
TRBV19,once,TRBD1,TRBJ1-5,13,TGTGCCGGGGCGACAGGGGTGAGGCAGCCCCAGCATTTT,CAGATGVRQPQHF
TRBV6-5,.,.,TRBJ1-5,11,TGTGCCAGCAGTTCTGGGGGGCCCCAGCATTTT,CASSSGGPQHF
TRBV7-3,.,.,TRBJ1-2,16,TGTGCCAGCAGCGCGGGAGGGGCGCGGGCTAACTATGGCTACACCTTC,CASSAGGARANYGYTF
TRBV5-4,.,.,TRBJ2-5,15,TGTGCCAGCAGCCCTTCGGGTGCAGGGTTAGAGACCCAGTACTTC,CASSPSGAGLETQYF
TRBV29-1,.,.,TRBJ1-3,14,TGCAGCGTTGAGAGCGGGGATTCTGGAAACACCATATATTTT,CSVESGDSGNTIYF
TRBV19,.,.,TRBJ2-3,15,TGTGCCAGTAGTATTGCAGGGGCCGGGGCAGATACGCAGTATTTT,CASSIAGAGADTQYF
TRBV19,.,.,TRBJ2-2,13,TGTGCCAGTAGTGAAAGACAGCCCGGGGAGCTGTTTTTT,CASSERQPGELFF
TRBV27,.,TRBD2,TRBJ2-1,16,TGTGCCAGCAGTTTATCCACTAGCGGGGTTTACAATGAGCAGTTCTTC,CASSLSTSGVYNEQFF
TRBV27,.,.,TRBJ2-4,15,TGTGCCAGCAGTTCATTGGGACGGGGGAATGACATTCAGTACTTC,CASSSLGRGNDIQYF
TRBV19,.,.,TRBJ1-3,14,TGTGCCAGTAGTATAGACAAGACTGGAAACACCATATATTTT,CASSIDKTGNTIYF
TRBV28,.,TRBD2,TRBJ2-7,16,TGTGCCAGCAGTCCCGCCGGGGGGTTGGGCCTGGGCGAGCAGTACTTC,CASSPAGGLGLGEQYF
TRBV7-9,.,.,TRBJ1-4,16,TGTGCCAGCAGCCTGGGCCAAGCGATCTCTAATGAAAAACTGTTTTTT,CASSLGQAISNEKLFF
TRBV5-6,few,TRBD1,TRBJ2-4,18,TGTGCCAGCAGCCCTTTGGGGCTTGTGGACAGGGATGGAGGCATTCAGTACTTC,CASSPLGLVDRDGGIQYF
TRBV7-7,.,.,TRBJ1-6,13,TGTGCTAGCAGCCACCCCGATAATTCACCCCTCCACTTT,CASSHPDNSPLHF
TRBV5-5,few,.,TRBJ1-5,15,TGTGCCAGCAGCTTCGAGGGGTTTAGCAATCAGCCCCAGCATTTT,CASSFEGFSNQPQHF
TRBV27,once,.,TRBJ1-6,12,TGTGCCAGCAGGTCGGGGAATTCACCCCTCCACTTT,CASRSGNSPLHF
TRBV2,.,.,TRBJ2-7,14,TGTGCCAGCAGTGATAGGGCGACTTCCTACGAGCAGTACTTC,CASSDRATSYEQYF
TRBV27,.,.,TRBJ2-7,14,TGTGCCAGCAGTCTTGGTCGGCAGACCTACGAGCAGTACTTC,CASSLGRQTYEQYF
TRBV9,.,.,TRBJ2-1,15,TGTGCCAGCAGCGGGAGGGGGGGCCAGATCAATGAGCAGTTCTTC,CASSGRGGQINEQFF
TRBV5-1,few,.,TRBJ1-6,14,TGCGCCAGCAGCTTGGGGACCGGGAATTCACCCCTCCACTTT,CASSLGTGNSPLHF
TRBV7-2,.,TRBD1,TRBJ1-6,15,TGTGCCAGCAGCCCAGGACAGGGAGGAGGGTCACCCCTCCACTTT,CASSPGQGGGSPLHF
TRBV27,.,.,TRBJ1-2,14,TGTGCCAGCAGCTACTGGTCCGGGAACGCGGGCTACACCTTC,CASSYWSGNAGYTF
TRBV5-4,.,TRBD1,TRBJ1-1,16,TGTGCCAGCAGCCGACCGGCGGGACAGGGGGTCCCTGAAGCTTTCTTT,CASSRPAGQGVPEAFF
TRBV4-1,.,TRBD1,TRBJ1-2,14,TGCGCCAGCAGCCAGGAGGGACAGGTCTATGGCTACACCTTC,CASSQEGQVYGYTF
TRBV5-1,.,.,TRBJ2-1,15,TGCGCCAGCAGCTTGGAGTGGGGTTTCCCCAATGAGCAGTTCTTC,CASSLEWGFPNEQFF
TRBV7-8,.,.,TRBJ2-2,16,TGTGCCAGCAGCTCTATAAAGGCTACGAACACCGGGGAGCTGTTTTTT,CASSSIKATNTGELFF
TRBV19,.,.,TRBJ1-2,13,TGTGCCAGTAGTGTAGGGGTAAACTATGGCTACACCTTC,CASSVGVNYGYTF
TRBV25-1,.,.,TRBJ1-2,11,TGTGCCAGCAGGGGCTCCTATGGCTACACCTTC,CASRGSYGYTF
TRBV7-8,.,.,TRBJ2-5,14,TGTGCCAGCAGCTTTGGGGGGCGGCAGGCGACCCAGTACTTC,CASSFGGRQATQYF